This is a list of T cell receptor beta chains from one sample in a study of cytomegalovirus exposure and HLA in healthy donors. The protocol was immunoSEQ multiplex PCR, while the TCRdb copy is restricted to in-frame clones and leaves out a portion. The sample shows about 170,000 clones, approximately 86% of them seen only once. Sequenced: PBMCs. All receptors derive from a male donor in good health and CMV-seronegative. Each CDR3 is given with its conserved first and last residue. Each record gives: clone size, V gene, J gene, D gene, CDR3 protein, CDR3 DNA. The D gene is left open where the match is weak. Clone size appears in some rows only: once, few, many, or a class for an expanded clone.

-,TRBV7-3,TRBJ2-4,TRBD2,CASSSGLAGGNIQYF,TGTGCCAGCAGCTCGGGACTAGCGGGGGGAAACATTCAGTACTTC
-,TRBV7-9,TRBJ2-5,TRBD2,CSSSLSLAGYQETQYF,TGTTCCAGCAGCTTATCACTAGCGGGGTACCAAGAGACCCAGTACTTC
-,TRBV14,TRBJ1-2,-,CASSRISGDGYTF,TGTGCCAGCAGCCGCATTAGCGGGGATGGCTACACCTTC
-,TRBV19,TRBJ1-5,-,CASSIAGARGNQPQHF,TGTGCCAGTAGTATTGCAGGGGCGCGGGGCAATCAGCCCCAGCATTTT
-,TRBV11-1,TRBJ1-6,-,CASSLGVIRSPLHF,TGTGCCAGCAGCTTAGGAGTAATTCGATCACCCCTCCACTTT
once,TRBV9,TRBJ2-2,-,CASTKRASVTGELFF,TGTGCCAGCACCAAGAGGGCCTCGGTGACCGGGGAGCTGTTTTTT
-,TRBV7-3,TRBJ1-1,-,CASSMGGSTEAFF,TGTGCCAGCAGCATGGGAGGGTCCACTGAAGCTTTCTTT
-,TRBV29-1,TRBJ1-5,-,CSVVAGINQPQHF,TGCAGCGTTGTCGCGGGGATCAATCAGCCCCAGCATTTT
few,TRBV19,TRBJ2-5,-,CASSIGRTGETQYF,TGTGCCAGTAGTATAGGTCGGACTGGAGAGACCCAGTACTTC
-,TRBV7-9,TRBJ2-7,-,CASTVKAGSYEQYF,TGTGCCAGCACCGTTAAGGCCGGGTCTTACGAGCAGTACTTC
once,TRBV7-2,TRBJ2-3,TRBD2,CATGTSGRVTDTQYF,TGTGCCACCGGGACTAGCGGGAGGGTTACAGATACGCAGTATTTT
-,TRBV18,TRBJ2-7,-,CASSPDRGRPSYEQYF,TGTGCCAGCTCACCAGACCGGGGGAGACCCTCCTACGAGCAGTACTTC
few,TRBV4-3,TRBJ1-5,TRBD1,CASSQEWGPGQGNQPQHF,TGCGCCAGCAGCCAAGAATGGGGGCCGGGACAGGGTAATCAGCCCCAGCATTTT
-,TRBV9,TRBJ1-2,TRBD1,CASSRQGADYGYTF,TGTGCCAGCAGCCGACAGGGGGCGGACTATGGCTACACCTTC
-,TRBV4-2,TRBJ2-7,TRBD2,CASSQAGLAGSSYEQYF,TGTGCCAGCAGCCAAGCGGGACTAGCGGGGTCGTCCTACGAGCAGTACTTC
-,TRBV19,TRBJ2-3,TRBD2,CASSGLAGSADTQYF,TGTGCCAGTAGTGGACTAGCGGGATCGGCAGATACGCAGTATTTT
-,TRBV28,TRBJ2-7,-,CASSLTSPYEQYF,TGTGCCAGCAGTTTAACTAGCCCCTACGAGCAGTACTTC
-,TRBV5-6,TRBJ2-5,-,CASSLVQGWETQYF,TGTGCCAGCAGCTTGGTTCAGGGATGGGAGACCCAGTACTTC
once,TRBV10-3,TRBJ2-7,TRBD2,CAISAGLNYEQYF,TGTGCCATCAGCGCGGGACTAAACTACGAGCAGTACTTC
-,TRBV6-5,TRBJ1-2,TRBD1,CAANPRGQGVKGYTF,TGTGCCGCTAACCCTAGGGGACAGGGAGTGAAGGGCTACACCTTC
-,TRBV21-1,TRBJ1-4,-,CASSRQGADEKLFF,TGTGCCAGCAGCAGACAGGGGGCGGATGAAAAACTGTTTTTT
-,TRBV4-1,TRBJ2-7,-,CASSQRGEQYF,TGCGCCAGCAGCCAACGGGGTGAGCAGTACTTC
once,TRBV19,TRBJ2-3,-,CASTRTAITSTDTQYF,TGTGCCAGCACTCGGACAGCTATTACTAGCACAGATACGCAGTATTTT
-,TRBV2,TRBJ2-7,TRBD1,CASSVGQGGSYEQYF,TGTGCCAGCAGTGTGGGACAGGGGGGATCCTACGAGCAGTACTTC
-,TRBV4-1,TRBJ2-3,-,CASSRERDTQYF,TGCGCCAGCAGCAGGGAGCGGGATACGCAGTATTTT
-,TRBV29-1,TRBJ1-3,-,CSVEARLAGNTIYF,TGCAGCGTTGAGGCCAGGCTTGCTGGAAACACCATATATTTT
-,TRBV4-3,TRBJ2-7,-,CASSQDSGDRAYEQYF,TGCGCCAGCAGCCAAGATTCCGGGGATCGGGCCTACGAGCAGTACTTC
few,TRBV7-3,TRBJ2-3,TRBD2,CASSQALAGTQYF,TGTGCCAGCAGCCAGGCCCTAGCGGGTACGCAGTATTTT
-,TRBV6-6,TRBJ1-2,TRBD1,CASSYPGQGNYGYTF,TGTGCCAGCAGTTACCCGGGACAGGGGAACTATGGCTACACCTTC
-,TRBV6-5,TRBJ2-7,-,CASSYSVMAPHEQYF,TGTGCCAGCAGTTACTCGGTCATGGCTCCCCACGAGCAGTACTTC
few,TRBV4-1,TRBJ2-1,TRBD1,CASSQMGQGTYNEQFF,TGCGCCAGCAGCCAAATGGGACAGGGGACTTACAATGAGCAGTTCTTC
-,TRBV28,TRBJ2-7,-,CASSPPRQGGYEQYF,TGTGCCAGCAGTCCCCCCCGGCAGGGGGGCTACGAGCAGTACTTC
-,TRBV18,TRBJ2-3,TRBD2,CASSPGLVATDTQYF,TGTGCCAGCTCACCAGGACTAGTAGCGACAGATACGCAGTATTTT
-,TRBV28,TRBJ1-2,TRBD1,CASSVRGRNGYTF,TGTGCCAGCAGTGTCAGGGGGCGCAATGGCTACACCTTC
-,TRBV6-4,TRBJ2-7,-,CASSVQQGTYEQYF,TGTGCCAGCAGCGTCCAGCAGGGGACCTACGAGCAGTACTTC
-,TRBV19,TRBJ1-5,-,CASRVSNQPQHF,TGTGCCAGCCGGGTTAGCAATCAGCCCCAGCATTTT
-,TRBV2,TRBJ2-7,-,CASSPRLEQYF,TGTGCCAGCAGTCCCCGGTTGGAGCAGTACTTC
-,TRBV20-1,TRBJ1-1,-,CSAGGTEAFF,TGCAGTGCCGGGGGGACTGAAGCTTTCTTT
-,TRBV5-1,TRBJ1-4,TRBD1,CASSARGQATNEKLFF,TGCGCCAGCAGCGCTCGAGGACAGGCAACTAATGAAAAACTGTTTTTT
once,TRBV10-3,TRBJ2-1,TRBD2,CAVQQGGGNNEQFF,TGTGCCGTGCAGCAGGGCGGGGGGAACAATGAGCAGTTCTTC
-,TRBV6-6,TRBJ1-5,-,CASGQSGSPQHF,TGTGCCAGCGGACAGTCCGGTAGCCCCCAGCATTTT
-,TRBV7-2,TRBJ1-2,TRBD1,CASSWDRDPTYGYTF,TGTGCCAGCAGCTGGGACAGGGATCCCACTTATGGCTACACCTTC
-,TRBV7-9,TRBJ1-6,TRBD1,CASSLGGGQGARDSPLHF,TGTGCCAGCAGCTTAGGCGGGGGACAGGGGGCGAGGGACTCACCCCTCCACTTT
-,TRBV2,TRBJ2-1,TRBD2,CASSPGLAGVGEQFF,TGCGCCAGCAGTCCGGGACTAGCGGGGGTCGGTGAGCAGTTCTTC
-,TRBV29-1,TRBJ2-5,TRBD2,CSVDNLGTSASRETQYF,TGCAGCGTTGACAATCTGGGGACTAGCGCCAGTAGGGAGACCCAGTACTTC
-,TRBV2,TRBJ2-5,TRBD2,CASSEALGLAGGETQYF,TGTGCCAGCAGTGAAGCGCTTGGGCTAGCGGGGGGGGAGACCCAGTACTTC
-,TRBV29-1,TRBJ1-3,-,CSVGVGLSSGNTIYF,TGCAGCGTTGGGGTGGGACTAAGCTCTGGAAACACCATATATTTT
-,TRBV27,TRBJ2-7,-,CASGHFYEQYF,TGTGCCAGCGGCCATTTCTACGAGCAGTACTTC
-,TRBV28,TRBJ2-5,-,CASSLWREETQYF,TGTGCCAGCAGTTTATGGCGGGAAGAGACCCAGTACTTC
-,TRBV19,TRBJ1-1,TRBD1,CASSTQGAPSEAFF,TGTGCCAGTAGTACCCAGGGGGCGCCTTCTGAAGCTTTCTTT
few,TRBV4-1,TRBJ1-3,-,CASSQEGRSRGNTIYF,TGCGCCAGCAGCCAAGAAGGTCGGAGTCGGGGAAACACCATATATTTT
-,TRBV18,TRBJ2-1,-,CASSRSIAGDEQFF,TGTGCCAGCTCACGGTCCATTGCAGGGGATGAGCAGTTCTTC
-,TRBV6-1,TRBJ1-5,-,CASSEAVEGQTRDQPQHF,TGTGCCAGCAGTGAAGCGGTGGAGGGTCAGACAAGGGATCAGCCCCAGCATTTT
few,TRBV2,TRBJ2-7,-,CASGGGTVNF,TGTGCCAGCGGAGGGGGGACAGTCAACTTC
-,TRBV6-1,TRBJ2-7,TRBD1,CASRGGTGKYEQYF,TGTGCCAGCAGGGGCGGGACAGGGAAGTACGAGCAGTACTTC
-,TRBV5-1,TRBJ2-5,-,CASSFNRLETQYF,TGCGCCAGCAGCTTTAACAGGCTAGAGACCCAGTACTTC
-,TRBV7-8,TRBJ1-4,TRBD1,CASSQKRTGGEKLFF,TGTGCCAGCAGCCAAAAACGGACAGGGGGCGAAAAACTGTTTTTT
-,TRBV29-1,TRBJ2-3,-,CSVAGTSKNTDTQYF,TGCAGCGTCGCCGGGACAAGTAAAAACACAGATACGCAGTATTTT
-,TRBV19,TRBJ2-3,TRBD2,CASRETGGGTDTQYF,TGTGCCAGTAGAGAGACGGGGGGGGGCACAGATACGCAGTATTTT